The rows below give T cell receptor beta chains drawn from one sample of a study of tissue T cells after allogeneic stem cell transplantation. Measured with immunoSEQ multiplex PCR; TCRdb has only the in-frame clones, and not every one. The sample lists tens of thousands of clones, 80% to 95% occurring once. Sequenced material: blood, taken before transplantation. The source of these receptors is a woman between 35 and 75 years old who later had graft-versus-host disease after an allogeneic stem cell transplant. The CDR3 runs from the conserved cysteine through the conserved F or W. The D gene is left open where the match is weak. Clone size is shown for a subset of rows, as once, few, many or a class of expanded clone.

V gene	D gene	J gene	clone size	CDR3 DNA	CDR3 protein
TRBV29-1	NA	TRBJ2-1	once	TGCAGCGTGGACTACAATGAGCAGTTCTTC	CSVDYNEQFF
TRBV5-4	NA	TRBJ2-7	NA	TGTGCCAGCAGCTTGTTTGGATCCTACGAGCAGTACTTC	CASSLFGSYEQYF
TRBV6-1	NA	TRBJ1-1	NA	TGTGCCAGCAGTGAACAAGGAAGCACTGAAGCTTTCTTT	CASSEQGSTEAFF
TRBV3-1/TRBV3-2	TRBD2	TRBJ2-1	NA	TGTGCCAGCAGCCAAGGGACTAGCGGGTTTAATGAGCAGTTCTTC	CASSQGTSGFNEQFF
TRBV2	TRBD2	TRBJ2-5	NA	TGTGCCAGCAGTGAGGGGACTAGCGGGAGTCCACAAGAGACCCAGTACTTC	CASSEGTSGSPQETQYF
TRBV6-2/TRBV6-3	NA	TRBJ2-7	NA	TGTGCCAGCAGTTATAGAGGCTACGAGCAGTACTTC	CASSYRGYEQYF
TRBV7-6	NA	TRBJ1-4	NA	TGTGCCAGCACCTATCCCAGGGTTAACGAAAAACTGTTTTTT	CASTYPRVNEKLFF
TRBV18	NA	TRBJ1-2	NA	TGTGCCAGCTCACCAGTAAGGGGCAACTATGGCTACACCTTC	CASSPVRGNYGYTF
TRBV5-8	NA	TRBJ1-4	NA	TGTGCCAGCAGCGTATCCGGGACAAACTTTGAAAAACTGTTTTTT	CASSVSGTNFEKLFF
TRBV4-1	TRBD2	TRBJ2-7	NA	TGCGCCAGCAGCCTGGAGACTAGCGGGATGTCACGGGAGCAGTACTTC	CASSLETSGMSREQYF
TRBV7-8	NA	TRBJ1-6	NA	TGTGCCAGCAGCGTAACCAGAAATAATTCACCCCTCCACTTT	CASSVTRNNSPLHF
TRBV29-1	NA	TRBJ2-7	NA	TGCAGCGTTGTGTTGAGACAGGGAGGTCGCGAGCAGTACTTC	CSVVLRQGGREQYF
TRBV29-1	NA	TRBJ2-1	NA	TGCAGCGTTGAAAACGTGTTACAGCCACACAATGAGCAGTTCTTC	CSVENVLQPHNEQFF
TRBV2	NA	TRBJ1-5	NA	TGTGCCAGCAGTGAAGGTGATCAGCCCCAGCATTTT	CASSEGDQPQHF
TRBV27	NA	TRBJ1-2	NA	TGTGCCAGCAGTTTGAAAGGGAACCGGGACTATGGCTACACCTTC	CASSLKGNRDYGYTF
TRBV6-5	NA	TRBJ1-4	once	TGTGCCAGCAGCTTCAGAACTAATGAAAAACTGTTTTTT	CASSFRTNEKLFF
TRBV3-1/TRBV3-2	NA	TRBJ2-2	NA	TGTGCCAGCAGGAAAAGCGGTGGTTCTACCGGGGAGCTGTTTTTT	CASRKSGGSTGELFF
TRBV5-1	NA	TRBJ2-1	NA	TGCGCCAGCAGCTTGGCTAGGAGCTCCTACAATGAGCAGTTCTTC	CASSLARSSYNEQFF
TRBV24-1	TRBD1	TRBJ2-5	NA	TGTGCCACCAGTGAACGTGGGACAGGCCAAGAGACCCAGTACTTC	CATSERGTGQETQYF
TRBV10-3	TRBD2	TRBJ2-7	once	TGTGCCATCAGTGACCTAGCGGGAGGGCCGTACGAGCAGTACTTC	CAISDLAGGPYEQYF
TRBV7-9	NA	TRBJ1-2	NA	TGTGCCAGCAGCTTAGGGGGGACGGAGTATGGCTACACCTTC	CASSLGGTEYGYTF
TRBV3-1/TRBV3-2	TRBD1	TRBJ1-4	once	TGTGCCAGCAGTGGAGCCGGGACAGGGTGTGAAAAACTGTTTTTT	CASSGAGTGCEKLFF
TRBV19	NA	TRBJ2-1	NA	TGTGCCAGTAGTATAGACGGGAGTACCCCCCGGGGTGAGCAGTTCTTC	CASSIDGSTPRGEQFF
TRBV13	TRBD1	TRBJ1-1	NA	TGTGCCAGCAGCTTAAGGGGGCCGGTAGAAGAAGCTTTCTTT	CASSLRGPVEEAFF
TRBV19	TRBD1	TRBJ1-2	NA	TGTGCCAGTACCCCACAGGGGGCGAGGAACTATGGCTACACCTTC	CASTPQGARNYGYTF
TRBV2	TRBD2	TRBJ2-1	NA	TGTGCCAGCAGTCTAGCGGGATGGAATGAGCAGTTCTTC	CASSLAGWNEQFF
TRBV7-2	NA	TRBJ2-7	NA	TGTGCCAGCAGCTTGGGGCCGACCTGGAACGAGCAGTACTTC	CASSLGPTWNEQYF
TRBV11-3	TRBD2	TRBJ2-1	once	TGTGCCAGCAGCTTAGGAGCGGGAGTGGGTTACAATGAGCAGTTCTTC	CASSLGAGVGYNEQFF
TRBV15	NA	TRBJ2-1	NA	TGTGCCACCAGCAGAGATCTTGGACGGTACAATGAGCAGTTCTTC	CATSRDLGRYNEQFF